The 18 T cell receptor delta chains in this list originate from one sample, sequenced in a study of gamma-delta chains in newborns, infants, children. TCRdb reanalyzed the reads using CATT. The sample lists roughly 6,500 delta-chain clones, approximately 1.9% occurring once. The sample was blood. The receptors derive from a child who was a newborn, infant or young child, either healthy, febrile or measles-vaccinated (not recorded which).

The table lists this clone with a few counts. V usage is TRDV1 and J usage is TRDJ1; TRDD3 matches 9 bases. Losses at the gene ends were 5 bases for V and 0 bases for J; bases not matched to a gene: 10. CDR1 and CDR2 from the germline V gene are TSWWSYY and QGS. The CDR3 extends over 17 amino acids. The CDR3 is CALGIMRGILNTDKLIF. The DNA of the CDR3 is TGTGCTCTTGGGATTATGCGGGGGATACTAAACACCGATAAACTCATCTTT.

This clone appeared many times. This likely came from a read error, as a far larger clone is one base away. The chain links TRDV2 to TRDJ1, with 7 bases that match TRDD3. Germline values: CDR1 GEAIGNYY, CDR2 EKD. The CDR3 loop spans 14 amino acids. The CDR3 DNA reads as TGTGCCTGTGACACCGTGGGGGACACCGCTAAACTCATCTTT. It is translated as CACDTVGDTAKLIF.

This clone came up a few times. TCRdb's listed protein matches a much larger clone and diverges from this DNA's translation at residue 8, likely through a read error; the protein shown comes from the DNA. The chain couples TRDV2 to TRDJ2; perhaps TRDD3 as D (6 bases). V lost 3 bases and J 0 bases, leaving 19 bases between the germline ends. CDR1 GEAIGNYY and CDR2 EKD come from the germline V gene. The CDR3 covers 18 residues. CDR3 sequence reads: CACDSVGATPSLTAQLFF. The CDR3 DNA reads TGTGCCTGTGACTCAGTGGGGGCTACGCCTTCTTTGACAGCACAACTCTTCTTT.

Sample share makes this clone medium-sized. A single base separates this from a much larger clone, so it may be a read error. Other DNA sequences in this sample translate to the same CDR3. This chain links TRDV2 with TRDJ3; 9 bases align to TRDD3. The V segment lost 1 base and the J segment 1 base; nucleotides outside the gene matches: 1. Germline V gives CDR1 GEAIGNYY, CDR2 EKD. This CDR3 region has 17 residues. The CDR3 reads CACDTTGGSWDTRQMFF. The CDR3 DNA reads TGTGCCTGTGACACTACTGGGGGATCCTGGGACACCCGACAGATGTTTTTC.

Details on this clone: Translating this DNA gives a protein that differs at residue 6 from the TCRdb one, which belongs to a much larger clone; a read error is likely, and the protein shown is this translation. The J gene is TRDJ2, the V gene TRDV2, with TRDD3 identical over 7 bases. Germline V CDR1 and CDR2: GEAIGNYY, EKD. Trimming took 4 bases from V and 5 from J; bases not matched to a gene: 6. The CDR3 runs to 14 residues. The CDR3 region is CACDLPGDTAQLFF. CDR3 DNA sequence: TGTGCCTGTGATCTACCGGGGGATACAGCACAACTCTTCTTT.

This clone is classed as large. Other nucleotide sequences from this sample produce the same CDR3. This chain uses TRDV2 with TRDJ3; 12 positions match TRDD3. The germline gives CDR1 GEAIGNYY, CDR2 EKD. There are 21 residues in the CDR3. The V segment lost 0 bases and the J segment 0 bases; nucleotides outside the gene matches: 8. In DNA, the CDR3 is TGTGCCTGTGACACCGTACTGGGGGATACCCGAAGCTCCTGGGACACCCGACAGATGTTTTTC. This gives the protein CACDTVLGDTRSSWDTRQMFF.

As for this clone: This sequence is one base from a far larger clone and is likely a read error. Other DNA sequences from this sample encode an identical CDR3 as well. DNA of the CDR3: TGTGCCTGTGACACCGTTCCTACTGGGGGGCTTAGCAGCTCCTGGGACACCCGACAGATGTTTTTC. It specifies CACDTVPTGGLSSSWDTRQMFF. This sequence joins TRDV2 and TRDJ3, with a weak D call TRDD3 (8 bases). V dropped 0 bases and J dropped 0 bases, with 23 bases sitting between them. There are 22 residues in the CDR3. Germline V gene sequence: CDR1 GEAIGNYY, CDR2 EKD.

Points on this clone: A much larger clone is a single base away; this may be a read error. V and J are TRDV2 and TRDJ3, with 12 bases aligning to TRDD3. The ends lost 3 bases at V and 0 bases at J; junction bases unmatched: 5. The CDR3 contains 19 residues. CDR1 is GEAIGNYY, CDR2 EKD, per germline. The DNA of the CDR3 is TGTGCCTGTGACTCTTGCTGGGGGATACGCTCCTGGGACACCCGACAGATGTTTTTC. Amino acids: CACDSCWGIRSWDTRQMFF.

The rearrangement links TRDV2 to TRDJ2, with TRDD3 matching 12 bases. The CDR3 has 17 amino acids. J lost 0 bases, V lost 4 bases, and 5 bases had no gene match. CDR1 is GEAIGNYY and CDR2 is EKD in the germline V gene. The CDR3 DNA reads TGTGCCTGTGATTTACTGGGGGATACTTCTTTGACAGCACAACTCTTCTTT. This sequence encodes CACDLLGDTSLTAQLFF.

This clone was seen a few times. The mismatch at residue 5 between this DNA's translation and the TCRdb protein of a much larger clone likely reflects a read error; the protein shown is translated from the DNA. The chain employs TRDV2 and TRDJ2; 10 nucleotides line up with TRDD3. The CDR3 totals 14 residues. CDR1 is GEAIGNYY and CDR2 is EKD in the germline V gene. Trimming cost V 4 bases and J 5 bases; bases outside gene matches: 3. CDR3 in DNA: TGTGCCTGTGATCCACTGGGGGATACAGCACAACTCTTCTTT. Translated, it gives CACDPLGDTAQLFF.

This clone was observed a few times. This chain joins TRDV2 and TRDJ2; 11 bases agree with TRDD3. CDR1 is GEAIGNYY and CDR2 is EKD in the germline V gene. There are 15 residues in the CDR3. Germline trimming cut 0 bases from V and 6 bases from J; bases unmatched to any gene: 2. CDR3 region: CACDTWGIRPAQLFF. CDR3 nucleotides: TGTGCCTGTGACACCTGGGGGATACGGCCAGCACAACTCTTCTTT.

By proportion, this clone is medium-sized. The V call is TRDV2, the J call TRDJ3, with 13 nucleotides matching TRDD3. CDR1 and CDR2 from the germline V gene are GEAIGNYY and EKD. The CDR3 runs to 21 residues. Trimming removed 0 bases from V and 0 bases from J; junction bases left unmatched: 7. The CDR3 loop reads CACDTANWGIRNSWDTRQMFF. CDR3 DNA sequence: TGTGCCTGTGACACCGCGAACTGGGGGATACGCAACTCCTGGGACACCCGACAGATGTTTTTC.

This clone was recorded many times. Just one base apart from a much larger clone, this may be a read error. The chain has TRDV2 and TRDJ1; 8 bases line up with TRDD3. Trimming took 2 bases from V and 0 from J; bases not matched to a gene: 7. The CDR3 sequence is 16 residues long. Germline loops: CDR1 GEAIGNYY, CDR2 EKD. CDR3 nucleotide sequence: TGTGCCTGTGACATACTGGGGGCTACGTACACCGATAAACTCATCTTT. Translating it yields CACDILGATYTDKLIF.

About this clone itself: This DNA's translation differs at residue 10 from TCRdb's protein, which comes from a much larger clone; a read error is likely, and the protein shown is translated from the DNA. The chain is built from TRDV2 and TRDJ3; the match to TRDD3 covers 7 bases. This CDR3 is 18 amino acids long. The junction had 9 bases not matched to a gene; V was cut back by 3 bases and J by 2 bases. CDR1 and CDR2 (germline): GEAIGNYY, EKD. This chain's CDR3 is CACDWGTPSPWDTRQMFF. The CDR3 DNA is TGTGCCTGTGACTGGGGGACACCGAGCCCCTGGGACACCCGACAGATGTTTTTC.

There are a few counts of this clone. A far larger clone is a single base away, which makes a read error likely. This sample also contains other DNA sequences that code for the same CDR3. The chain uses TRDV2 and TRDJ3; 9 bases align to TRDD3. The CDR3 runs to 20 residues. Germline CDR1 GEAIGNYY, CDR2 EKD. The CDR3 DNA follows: TGTGCCTGCGACACCGGAGGGATTGGGGGATACTCCTGGGACACCCGACAGATGTTTTTC. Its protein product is CACDTGGIGGYSWDTRQMFF.

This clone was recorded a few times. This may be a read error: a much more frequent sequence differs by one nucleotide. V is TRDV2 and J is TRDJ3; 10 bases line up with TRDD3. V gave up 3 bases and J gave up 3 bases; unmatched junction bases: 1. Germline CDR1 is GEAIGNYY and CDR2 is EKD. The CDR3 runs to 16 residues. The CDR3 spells CACDAGGYWDTRQMFF. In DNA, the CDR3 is TGTGCCTGTGACGCTGGGGGATACTGGGACACCCGACAGATGTTTTTC.

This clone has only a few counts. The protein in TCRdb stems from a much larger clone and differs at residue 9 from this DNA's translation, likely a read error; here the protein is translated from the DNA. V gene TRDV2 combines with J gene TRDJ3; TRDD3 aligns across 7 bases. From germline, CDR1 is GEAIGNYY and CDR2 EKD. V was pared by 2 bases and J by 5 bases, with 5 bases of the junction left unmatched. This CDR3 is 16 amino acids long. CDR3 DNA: TGTGCCTGTGACAATACTGGGGCCCGGGACACCCGACAGATGTTTTTC. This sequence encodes CACDNTGARDTRQMFF.

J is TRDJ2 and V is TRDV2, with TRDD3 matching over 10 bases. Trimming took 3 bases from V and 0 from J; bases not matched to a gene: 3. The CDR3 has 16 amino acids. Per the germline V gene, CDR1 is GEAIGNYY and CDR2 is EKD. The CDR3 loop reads CACDPLGDTLTAQLFF. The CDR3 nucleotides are TGTGCCTGTGACCCCCTGGGGGATACTTTGACAGCACAACTCTTCTTT.